This T cell receptor (beta chain) emerged from a study of naive and memory T cell subsets (dated by TCRdb to 2015 to 2018). With regard to the full study: An open-source, UMI-based TCR alpha and beta sequencing pipeline was applied to sorted naive and memory peripheral blood T cell subsets. IgG serology results and the functional CMV T cell responses were in complete agreement. RNA was DNase-treated and reverse transcribed with TCR constant-region primers, mostly using SuperScript III. Beyond this particular receptor, the publication reports: A few larger clonotypes were present in naive repertoires, especially CD8 naive repertoires, and these clonotypes were possibly memory cells re-expressing CD45RA. RNA-based TCR counts may be affected by expression changes linked to T cell activation and differentiation. The repertoire findings for the naive and memory subsets could not be validated, as no ground truth was available. In both CD4 and CD8 cells, the Gini index increased while Shannon and inverse Simpson diversity decreased from naive through CM, EM and EMRA. Each clonotype was defined as a single alpha or beta chain sequence rather than as a paired alpha/beta receptor. Once error correction was done, more than 95% of naive TCR sequences showed up just once, which made the naive abundance distributions much steeper than those of the memory subsets. The abundance of TCRs followed a power law with an exponent that differed between naive and memory subsets yet stayed consistent across the three individuals.

From the second PCR step on, the TCR alpha and beta chain libraries were amplified in separate reactions. CMV status of each donor was established by measuring IFNgamma production from CD4+ T cells after fresh PBMCs were stimulated overnight with CMV viral lysate. Using Miltenyi beads, CD4 T cells were first positively selected, and CD8 T cells were then positively selected from the CD4-negative fraction. Cells were stained for CD3, CD4, CD8, CD45RA, CD27 and a live/dead dye and were sorted on a BD Aria II into four subsets based on CD45RA and CD27. A few healthy volunteers provided blood, and the blood of each volunteer was split into CD4 and CD8 T cells and then into four differentiation subsets. Approximately 120 ml of peripheral blood was drawn per donor, and PBMC were isolated by Ficoll-Paque PLUS density-gradient centrifugation. The sorted cells were lysed in RLT buffer, after which RNA was extracted using a Qiagen RNeasy kit and kept at -80 degrees C.

The method was UMI-ligation and nested PCR. An equimolar mix of two oligonucleotides covering both TRBC1 and TRBC2 was used as the beta constant-region primer. A single-stranded oligonucleotide bearing the SP2 primer plus a 12-nucleotide UMI was ligated onto the 3' end of the cDNA by T4 RNA ligase 1. The ligated cDNA went through four rounds of PCR with nested alpha and beta constant-region primers together with the SP2 primer. The ligation reaction was kept at 16 degrees C for about 20-24 hours. PCR2 was typically run as a SYBR Green qPCR and stopped at a predetermined threshold to prevent over-amplification. Apart from the first purification, every purification step used Agencourt AMPure XP magnetic beads. Library amounts were measured by Qubit and library quality was assessed on a TapeStation, where the main peak was expected at around 650 bp. Pooled libraries were sequenced on an Illumina MiSeq using v2 2x251 paired-end kits, and typically about 0.9-2.1 million reads were obtained per sample. Libraries were pooled at around 4 nM per sample, and about 4.5-7% PhiX was added to improve cluster recognition. Per the original workflow: FASTQ reads processed by Demultiplexor were assigned V and J genes by Decombinator through tag matching that tolerated a single base-pair mismatch. UMIs were used by Collapsinator to correct both sequencing errors and frequency errors arising from PCR heterogeneity. CDR3Translator translated TCRs and extracted CDR3s from the conserved cysteine to the FGXG phenylalanine, flagging non-productive sequences. Gini, Shannon entropy and inverse Simpson indices were calculated on repertoires subsampled to equal numbers of UMI-defined TCRs. Within the linear range, a power law was fitted to clonotype abundance distributions using maximum likelihood. For one naive CD8 sample, the pipeline and MIGEC produced similar UMI counts, unique TCR numbers and clonal distributions. One analysis removed from the naive repertoire any naive TCRs that were also present in any memory subset from the same donor. Repertoires were searched for roughly 7,300 CMV-associated CDR3 sequences compiled from VDJdb and a published dataset. TCRdb took the public reads, trimmed them with fastp at Q25, ran MiXCR for clone calling and kept in-frame beta chains. Under each unique CDR3 protein, matching rows form one entry showing the most common genes and DNA. What appears here as the V and J calls and clone size reflects TCRdb's work, not the paper's. This sample holds 130,000 to 150,000 distinct CDR3 sequences; about a sixth were observed only once. In total, the top ten clones hold 0.14% to 0.15% of the sample.

Including the terminal cysteine and phenylalanine, the CDR3 comprises 12 residues. Only the CDR3 DNA is retained, 36 bases long and in frame from the first base. V is reduced by 4 bases and J by 0 bases, leaving a spacing of 7 bases between them. The germline V gene (reference sequence) specifies DFQATT as CDR1 and SNEGSKA as CDR2. In the case of this clonotype: Its antigen is not yet known. No much larger clonotype is one base removed from it; base qualities were not supplied.

The source is a human donor in good health. The chain couples TRBV20-1 to TRBJ2-7; a tentative D match to TRBD2 spans 5 bases. What was sequenced was naive CD4+ T cells from blood. The intended sense of this specimen's cell subset or site label: naive T cells, CD45RA high CD27+. The DNA reads as follows: TGCAGTGCTATGGACTCCTCCTACGAGCAGTACTTC. This gives the protein CSAMDSSYEQYF.